The text below deals with one T cell receptor beta chain. This clone was found once. What antigen it recognizes has not been identified. No base-level quality is on record; no much larger clone is a single base apart. Genomic DNA was extracted from sorted cells for sequencing of the TCRbeta CDR3 region. The immunoSEQ Assay was used for sequencing of TCRbeta CDR3 regions. Imported from immuneACCESS, the table was reduced by TCRdb to in-frame sequences with V and J called. These copies leave out some clones; in studies compared against another copy, an unresolved V gene accounts for under half, and the cause of the remainder is not known. The sample records tens of thousands of clones, approximately 85% of which are singletons. The ten top clones hold 3% to 4.5% of the sample. This sample was included in a study of OX40 agonist ivuxolimab in advanced cancers. Regarding the study in general: Ivuxolimab, which targeted the costimulatory receptor OX40 (CD134), was an agonistic, fully human IgG2 monoclonal antibody. Intravenous ivuxolimab was administered to patients every 2 weeks at six dose levels: 0.01, 0.1, 0.3, 1.5, 3 and 10 mg/kg. Of the approximately 50 dose-escalation patients, hepatocellular carcinoma was present in about 19, melanoma in roughly 15, renal cell carcinoma in 9 and head and neck cancer in 9. A male proportion of under 85% and a mean age of approximately 58 years, ranging from roughly 23 to 85, were recorded for the dose-escalation cohort. Patients were allowed to have had prior anti-PD-1, anti-PD-L1 or anti-CTLA-4 therapy, and roughly 40% of the dose-escalation patients had been treated with checkpoint inhibitors. Partial responses occurred in three dose-escalation patients, of whom one had hepatocellular carcinoma and two had cutaneous melanoma. Peripheral TCRbeta sequencing aimed to test whether ivuxolimab altered TCR sequence diversity and caused clonal T-cell expansion. The paper describes the monotherapy dose-escalation part (N ≈ 50 patients) of the phase I trial of ivuxolimab. Overall study outcomes, separate from this receptor: In the 0.1-3.0 mg/kg groups, partial responders were among the patients with the lowest normalized peripheral clonal expansion, particularly in CD8+ T cells. At doses of 0.1 to 3.0 mg/kg, clonal expansion of both CD4+ and CD8+ T cells in blood was seen between baseline and week 6. On average, CD8+ T cells showed more expanded clones than CD4+ T cells after ivuxolimab. Low levels of normalized T-cell clonal expansion were also seen in some patients who did not respond. The antigen specificity of the clonally expanded peripheral T cells was not determined.

Patients with autoimmune disease history or receiving systemic immunosuppression were excluded from the trial. In every dose cohort, peripheral blood was drawn for TCR sequencing at baseline, cycle 4 day 1, and cycle 7 day 1. Samples came from an open-label, multicenter, first-in-human phase I dose-escalation trial of ivuxolimab. The trial enrolled adults with locally advanced or metastatic head and neck squamous cell, hepatocellular, melanoma or renal cell carcinoma. Before TCR sequencing, CD4+ T cells and CD8+ T cells were sorted from peripheral blood as separate populations. CDR1 is given as SNHLY and CDR2 as FYNNEI, both from the germline V gene. V is cut by 6 bases and J by 6 bases, and the space between the germline ends is 6 bases. The CDR3, from cysteine to phenylalanine, totals 10 residues. The read is trimmed to its CDR3 DNA, 30 bases read in frame from base 1.

The clonotype originates from an adult with an advanced solid tumor such as melanoma, head and neck, liver or kidney cancer. The starting material was CD4+ or CD8+ T cells sorted from blood, obtained in a trial of the OX40 agonist ivuxolimab. This chain joins TRBV2 to TRBJ2-7, with the D segment identity uncertain. CDR3 protein: CASRAGEQYF. In nucleotides, the sequence is TGTGCCAGCAGGGCCGGCGAGCAGTACTTC.